This TCR beta chain was observed in a study of shared clonotypes between healthy human individuals. Study-wide context: The donor group consisted of a couple of women and three men, aged 18 to 49.

The germline V gene encodes CDR1 MGHRA and CDR2 YSYEKL. After removal of 4 bases from V and 6 bases from J, the junction contained 9 bases not matched to a gene. The CDR3 runs to 16 residues. Naivety among CD8 cells was defined by CD45RO negativity and positive CCR7 selection, thereby excluding terminally differentiated effector memory CD45RA+ cells. The data were produced by immunoSEQ multiplex PCR, yet TCRdb's version contains in-frame clones alone and is incomplete. This table holds 1.5 million to 2.5 million clones, about 95% found once. This sequence was found in a man younger than 30 in good health. Sequencing used naive CD8+ T cells sorted from blood. V and J are TRBV4-1 and TRBJ2-1, with TRBD2 matching over 10 bases. The CDR3 DNA follows: TGCGCCAGCAGCCGCCCGCTAGCGGGAGAGGGCAATGAGCAGTTCTTC. Its translation is CASSRPLAGEGNEQFF.